This passage covers 5 T cell receptor beta chains from one sample sequenced in a study of T cell repertoires in cytomegalovirus infection. Their specific antigens are unknown. TCRdb recomputed calls from the reads with MiXCR, one row per CDR3 protein. Among about 900,000 distinct CDR3 sequences listed, around 32% were seen once. Source: cultured CD8+ T cells from PBMCs, taken from culture after CMV antigen stimulation. Receptors originate from a human donor in good health (CMV status not recorded). Some clones in this sample may be carry-over from other donors' samples.

At least ten counts were recorded for this clonotype. This chain connects TRBV12-3 or TRBV12-4 to TRBJ1-5, with TRBD1 matching 7 bases. This CDR3 comprises 18 residues. After removal of 2 bases from V and 3 bases from J, the junction contained 13 bases not matched to a gene. Here the CDR3 reads CASSLQGGDSGLNQPQHF. The CDR3 DNA reads TGTGCCAGCAGTTTACAGGGGGGGGACAGCGGCCTCAATCAGCCCCAGCATTTT.

Many counts were recorded for this clonotype. The rearrangement uses TRBV7-6 and TRBJ1-1, with D possibly TRBD1 on 6 matching bases. With 4 bases removed from V and 0 bases from J, the gap between germline ends came to 12 bases. The CDR3 runs 15 residues. The germline gives CDR1 SGHVS, CDR2 FNYEAQ. The CDR3 DNA is TGTGCCAGCAGCTCCTGGACAGCGATGAACACTGAAGCTTTCTTT. It is translated as CASSSWTAMNTEAFF.

This clonotype was seen a handful of times. The rearrangement uses TRBV7-6 and TRBJ2-7; D perhaps matches TRBD2 (6 bases). The germline V gene encodes CDR1 SGHVS and CDR2 FNYEAQ. This CDR3 region has 17 residues. V lost 5 bases to trimming and J lost 10 bases, with 30 bases between them. CDR3 amino acids: CASSPPLGDSPWFEQYF. In DNA, the CDR3 is TGTGCCAGCAGCCCCCCGTTAGGGGACTCGCCGTGGTTTGAACAGTACTTC.

The V gene is TRBV27, the J gene TRBJ1-1; D unclear. V dropped 3 bases and J dropped 0 bases, with 8 bases sitting between them. The CDR3 contains 14 residues. The germline V gene has CDR1 MNHEY and CDR2 SMNVEV (reference sequence). CDR3 DNA: TGTGCCAGCAGTTTTAGGTCGGTGAACACTGAAGCTTTCTTT. Amino acids: CASSFRSVNTEAFF.

In its sample, this clonotype was seen a few times. The chain uses TRBV27 and TRBJ1-5; possibly TRBD1 for D (5 bases). The CDR3 is 14 residues long. V lost 5 bases to trimming and J lost 8 bases, with 16 bases between them. The germline gives CDR1 MNHEY, CDR2 SMNVEV (reference sequence). The CDR3 nucleotides read TGTGCCAGCAGTCCCCGGACAAAAAGGAAGCCCCAGCATTTT. Translation gives CASSPRTKRKPQHF.